Presented here are 27 T cell receptor beta chains from one specimen sequenced in a study of blood T cell repertoires in COVID-19. The repertoire was sequenced with immunoSEQ multiplex PCR; TCRdb's copy has only in-frame clones and lacks some. The repertoire has about 240,000 clones, under 85% of them found once; the top ten carry approximately 2%. The sample was peripheral blood. These receptors came from a man aged 30-40 years who had recovered from COVID-19.

The sample holds a few counts of this clone. V gene TRBV11-2 combines with J gene TRBJ1-5, with D unresolved. The germline V gene has CDR1 SGHAT and CDR2 FQNNGV. V was cut by 5 bases and J by 2 bases, with 16 bases left in between. The CDR3 totals 16 residues. CDR3 nucleotide sequence: TGTGCCAGCAGCCCTCCCTGGGCGCACCGCAATCAGCCCCAGCATTTT. Translating it yields CASSPPWAHRNQPQHF.

The rearrangement links TRBV12-3 or TRBV12-4 to TRBJ2-5; no clear D. Trimming shortened V by 5 bases and J by 8 bases, and 9 bases separated the two germline ends. The CDR3 is made up of 11 amino acids. CDR3 nucleotide sequence: TGTGCCAGCAGTGGTATGCGTACCCAGTACTTC. Translating gives CASSGMRTQYF.

V and J are TRBV12-3 or TRBV12-4 and TRBJ2-1, with D perhaps TRBD2 (6 bases). V gave up 5 bases and J gave up 6 bases, with 8 bases separating them. This CDR3 has 12 residues. As DNA, the CDR3 is TGTGCCAGCAGTGGGGGGTCCAATGAGCAGTTCTTC. Translated: CASSGGSNEQFF.

This sequence joins TRBV5-4 and TRBJ1-6; maybe TRBD1 (5 bases). V was clipped by 1 base and J by 10 bases, with 15 bases between them. CDR3 length equals 15 residues. The germline V gene has CDR1 SGHNT and CDR2 YYREEE (reference sequence). DNA of the CDR3: TGTGCCAGCAGCTTGTCGTCAGGGATTGGGTCACCCCTCCACTTT. Translating gives CASSLSSGIGSPLHF.

The count of this clone is one. J is TRBJ2-5 and V is TRBV12-3 or TRBV12-4; TRBD1 matches at 7 bases. V dropped 5 bases and J dropped 4; count of bases not matched to a gene: 1. This CDR3 is 12 amino acids long. CDR3 in DNA: TGTGCCAGCAGTCGACAGGGAGAGACCCAGTACTTC. It specifies CASSRQGETQYF.

The rearrangement links TRBV9 to TRBJ2-2; 7 bases are shared with TRBD2. V trimming: 0 bases; J trimming: 9 bases; junction bases outside the gene matches: 8. The germline gives CDR1 SGDLS, CDR2 YYNGEE. This CDR3 comprises 15 residues. In DNA, the CDR3 is TGTGCCAGCAGCGTAGCAGTGGGGGGGATAAGGGAGCTGTTTTTT. The encoded protein is CASSVAVGGIRELFF.

The rearrangement links TRBV29-1 to TRBJ1-1, with a possible D match to TRBD1 (5 bases). Trimming pared 1 base from V and 5 bases from J, leaving 11 bases between. Germline-derived CDR1 and CDR2 are SQVTM and ANQGSEA. The CDR3 sequence is 13 residues long. CDR3 sequence: CSVEGMGGTEAFF. CDR3 in DNA: TGCAGCGTTGAAGGGATGGGGGGGACTGAAGCTTTCTTT. The full variable domain, rest sourced from reference TRBV29-1 and TRBJ1-1, is SAVISQKPSRDICQRGTSLTIQCQVDSQVTMMFWYRQQPGQSLTLIATANQGSEATYESGFVIDKFPISRPNLTFSTLTVSNMSPEDSSIYLCSVEGMGGTEAFFGQGTRLTVV.

With respect to this clone: Distinct nucleotide sequences in the sample also encode this CDR3. The V and J genes are TRBV12-5 and TRBJ1-6, with D perhaps matching TRBD1 (5 bases). Germline CDR1 reads LGHNT; CDR2 reads FRNRAP. V was cut by 1 base and J by 7 bases, with 5 bases left in between. CDR3 size: 13 residues. The CDR3 loop is CASGLDRNSPLHF. In DNA form, the CDR3 reads TGTGCTAGTGGTTTGGACAGGAATTCACCCCTCCACTTT. The full variable domain, with the rest looked up from reference TRBV12-5 and TRBJ1-6, is DARVTQTPRHKVTEMGQEVTMRCQPILGHNTVFWYRQTMMQGLELLAYFRNRAPLDDSGMPKDRFSAEMPDATLATLKIQPSEPRDSAVYFCASGLDRNSPLHFGNGTRLTVT.

CDR3 sequence: CAIPTDHYSYEQYV. The CDR3 region has the DNA TGCGCCATCCCGACAGATCACTACTCCTACGAGCAGTACGTC. This chain links TRBV5-1 with TRBJ2-7; tentative D call: TRBD1 (5 bases). The ends were cut back, 9 bases at V and 0 bases at J, with 16 bases in the middle. This CDR3 comprises 14 residues. The germline V gene has CDR1 SGHRS and CDR2 YFSETQ.

The genes are TRBV3-1 (or the pseudogene TRBV3-2) and TRBJ1-1; no reliable D call. Germline CDR1 reads LGHDT; CDR2 reads YNNKEL (reference sequence). There are 14 residues in the CDR3. Trimming removed 0 bases at V and 1 base at J, with 6 bases between. CDR3 in DNA: TGTGCCAGCAGCCAAGATCGGTCGAACACTGAAGCTTTCTTT. Residues: CASSQDRSNTEAFF.

The J gene is TRBJ1-1, the V gene TRBV14, with TRBD1 identical over 10 bases. CDR1 and CDR2 from the germline V gene are SGHDN and FVKESK. Unmatched junction bases numbered 11, after V lost 4 bases and J lost 3 bases. This CDR3 has 17 residues. Written as DNA, the CDR3 is TGTGCCAGCAGCCCCCGGGACAGGGGTTCGCGGGACACTGAAGCTTTCTTT. It translates to CASSPRDRGSRDTEAFF.

This clone was detected only once. This chain joins TRBV5-1 and TRBJ2-6, with 13 bases lining up with TRBD2. This CDR3 region has 17 residues. Losses at the gene ends were 4 bases for V and 4 bases for J; bases not matched to a gene: 5. Germline V gene sequence: CDR1 SGHRS, CDR2 YFSETQ. The CDR3 nucleotides are TGCGCCAGCAGCCTACTAGCGGGGGGGCGAGGGGCCAACGTCCTGACTTTC. Translating it yields CASSLLAGGRGANVLTF. Full variable domain (remainder filled in from reference TRBV5-1 and TRBJ2-6): KAGVTQTPRYLIKTRGQQVTLSCSPISGHRSVSWYQQTPGQGLQFLFEYFSETQRNKGNFPGRFSGRQFSNSRSEMNVSTLELGDSALYLCASSLLAGGRGANVLTFGAGSRLTVL.

This clone was seen a single time. The chain is built from TRBV5-1 and TRBJ2-3, with a weak D call TRBD1 (5 bases). The CDR3 covers 15 residues. V was shortened by 0 bases and J by 2 bases, with 10 bases between the two germline ends. CDR1 is SGHRS, CDR2 YFSETQ, per germline. The CDR3 loop is CASSLDGAFTDTQYF. The DNA for the CDR3 is TGCGCCAGCAGCTTGGATGGGGCCTTCACAGATACGCAGTATTTT.

The chain is built from TRBV5-1 and TRBJ2-5; 8 nucleotides line up with TRBD2. CDR3 length equals 15 residues. The germline CDR1 and CDR2 sequences are SGHRS and YFSETQ. The junction had 6 bases not matched to a gene; V was cut back by 0 bases and J by 5 bases. CDR3 sequence: CASSLVGGAGETQYF. CDR3 coding DNA: TGCGCCAGCAGCTTGGTCGGGGGGGCCGGGGAGACCCAGTACTTC.

CDR3 sequence: CASSLTGAFEAFF. The DNA for the CDR3 is TGTGCCAGCAGCTTGACAGGGGCGTTTGAAGCTTTCTTT. This rearrangement joins TRBV7-9 to TRBJ1-1; 8 bases match TRBD1. Germline CDR1 SEHNR, CDR2 FQNEAQ (reference sequence). With 3 bases clipped from V and 7 bases from J, the junction kept 4 bases outside the gene matches. The CDR3 extends over 13 amino acids.

The chain links TRBV4-1 to TRBJ1-5, with D hard to call. Germline V CDR1 and CDR2: MGHRA, YSYEKL. This CDR3 is 12 amino acids long. Trimming left V 6 bases short and J 4 bases short, with 7 bases between. The CDR3, as DNA: TGCGCCAGCAGGACTGGAAATCAGCCCCAGCATTTT. Encoded protein: CASRTGNQPQHF.

The rearrangement links TRBV7-9 to TRBJ2-1, with 7 bases fitting TRBD2. The CDR3 runs 14 residues. Germline values: CDR1 SEHNR, CDR2 FQNEAQ (reference sequence). V lost 4 bases and J lost 5; bases outside the gene matches: 5. The CDR3 region is CASSSRDYNNEQFF. CDR3 in DNA: TGTGCCAGCAGCTCCCGGGACTACAACAATGAGCAGTTCTTC.

J is TRBJ2-5 and V is TRBV7-9; D is uncertain. Trimming removed 5 bases from V and 2 bases from J, with 12 bases in between. The length of the CDR3 is 14 residues. Germline CDR1 reads SEHNR; CDR2 reads FQNEAQ (reference sequence). For the CDR3, the DNA is TGTGCCAGCAGCCGGCGCGCGGTGCAAGAGACCCAGTACTTC. Protein product: CASSRRAVQETQYF.

The V gene is TRBV5-1, the J gene TRBJ1-2; 8 bases line up with TRBD1. V was clipped by 3 bases and J by 5 bases; unmatched bases: 12. Germline CDR1 SGHRS, CDR2 YFSETQ. The CDR3 contains 16 residues. The CDR3 sequence: CASSSNRGQGGYGYTF. CDR3 sequence (DNA): TGCGCCAGCAGCTCCAATCGAGGACAGGGAGGGTATGGCTACACCTTC.

The rearrangement links TRBV28 to TRBJ2-5; the match to TRBD2 covers 8 bases. CDR3 length equals 15 residues. With V trimmed by 6 bases and J by 3 bases, 9 bases remained unmatched. Germline V CDR1 and CDR2: MDHEN, SYDVKM. The CDR3, as DNA: TGTGCCAGCAGCTGGGGAGCGGGGGCCAAAGAGACCCAGTACTTC. Its translation is CASSWGAGAKETQYF.

This rearrangement joins TRBV7-9 to TRBJ1-1, with unresolved D. The CDR3 spans 13 residues. V was shortened by 5 bases and J by 1 base, with 8 bases between the two germline ends. The germline V gene encodes CDR1 SEHNR and CDR2 FQNEAQ (reference sequence). CDR3 sequence (DNA): TGTGCCAGCAGCACCGGTGGGAACACTGAAGCTTTCTTT. Amino acid sequence: CASSTGGNTEAFF.

The rearrangement joins TRBV19 to TRBJ1-1, with D tentatively TRBD1 (6 bases). Germline CDR1 is LNHDA and CDR2 is SQIVND (reference sequence). V was shortened by 6 bases and J by 4 bases, with 12 bases between the two germline ends. The CDR3 is made up of 13 amino acids. The CDR3 sequence: CASSLDRSTEAFF. In nucleotides, the CDR3 is TGTGCCAGTAGCCTTGACAGGTCCACTGAAGCTTTCTTT.

The chain recombines TRBV10-3 with TRBJ2-7; 7 bases match TRBD1. This CDR3 contains 16 residues. With V trimmed by 0 bases and J by 2 bases, 7 bases remained unmatched. CDR1 is ENHRY, CDR2 SYGVKD, per germline. The DNA for the CDR3 is TGTGCCATCAGTGAGTCGAAGGGGGCCCACCCCTACGAGCAGTACGTC. Translated, it gives CAISESKGAHPYEQYV.

V is TRBV5-5 and J is TRBJ2-1, with 7 bases matching TRBD1. CDR1 is SGHKS and CDR2 is YYEKEE in the germline V gene (reference sequence). This CDR3 is built from 15 residues. The V gene end was trimmed by 0 bases and the J gene end by 6 bases; junction bases not matched to a gene: 6. The CDR3, as DNA: TGTGCCAGCAGCTTGGGACAGGGACCCGGCAATGAGCAGTTCTTC. Translated: CASSLGQGPGNEQFF. Combining the CDR3 with reference TRBV5-5 and TRBJ2-1 gives the whole variable domain DAGVTQSPTHLIKTRGQQVTLRCSPISGHKSVSWYQQVLGQGPQFIFQYYEKEERGRGNFPDRFSARQFPNYSSELNVNALLLGDSALYLCASSLGQGPGNEQFFGPGTRLTVL.

CDR3 coding DNA: TGTGCCATCAGTGAGATACCAACAGGGGCGGGAAACACCATATATTTT. Protein sequence: CAISEIPTGAGNTIYF. This sequence joins TRBV10-3 and TRBJ1-3; 7 positions match TRBD1. The CDR3 consists of 16 residues. Germline V gives CDR1 ENHRY, CDR2 SYGVKD. Losses at the gene ends were 2 bases for V and 4 bases for J; bases not matched to a gene: 8.

This rearrangement joins TRBV5-4 to TRBJ2-5, with D perhaps TRBD1 (6 bases). CDR1 is SGHNT and CDR2 is YYREEE in the germline V gene (reference sequence). The CDR3 has 14 residues. V lost 3 bases to trimming and J lost 5 bases, with 14 bases between them. The CDR3 loop is CASSWTEAGETQYF. The CDR3 DNA is TGTGCCAGCAGCTGGACAGAAGCTGGGGAGACCCAGTACTTC.

The chain employs TRBV5-4 and TRBJ1-4, with 8 bases fitting TRBD1. This CDR3 is 14 amino acids long. Germline CDR1 and CDR2: SGHNT and YYREEE (reference sequence). Trimming cost V 3 bases and J 8 bases; bases outside gene matches: 6. The CDR3 loop reads CASSSTGASEKLFF. The CDR3 DNA is TGTGCCAGCAGCTCGACAGGGGCCAGCGAAAAACTGTTTTTT. Based on the CDR3 plus reference TRBV5-4 and TRBJ1-4, the full variable domain is ETGVTQSPTHLIKTRGQQVTLRCSSQSGHNTVSWYQQALGQGPQFIFQYYREEENGRGNFPPRFSGLQFPNYSSELNVNALELDDSALYLCASSSTGASEKLFFGSGTQLSVL.